The T cell receptor (beta chain) under discussion was sequenced for a study of blood T cell repertoires in COVID-19. Assay used: immunoSEQ multiplex PCR; TCRdb lists only in-frame clones, some missing. Counted here are some 150,000 clones, approximately 89% occurring once; the ten biggest clones make up 1.5% to 2%. A single count supports this clone. The origin of this receptor is a human donor in a cohort sampled during active COVID-19. The sample was peripheral blood.

CDR3 in DNA: TGTGCCAGCAGCGGGTGGGACACAGGCTACACCTTC. It is translated as CASSGWDTGYTF. V usage is TRBV5-6 and J usage is TRBJ1-2, with D possibly matching TRBD1 (6 bases). Germline lookup yields CDR1 SGHDT and CDR2 YYEEEE. The V gene lost 4 bases and the J gene lost 8 bases, with 12 bases spanning the gap. This CDR3 has 12 amino acids.